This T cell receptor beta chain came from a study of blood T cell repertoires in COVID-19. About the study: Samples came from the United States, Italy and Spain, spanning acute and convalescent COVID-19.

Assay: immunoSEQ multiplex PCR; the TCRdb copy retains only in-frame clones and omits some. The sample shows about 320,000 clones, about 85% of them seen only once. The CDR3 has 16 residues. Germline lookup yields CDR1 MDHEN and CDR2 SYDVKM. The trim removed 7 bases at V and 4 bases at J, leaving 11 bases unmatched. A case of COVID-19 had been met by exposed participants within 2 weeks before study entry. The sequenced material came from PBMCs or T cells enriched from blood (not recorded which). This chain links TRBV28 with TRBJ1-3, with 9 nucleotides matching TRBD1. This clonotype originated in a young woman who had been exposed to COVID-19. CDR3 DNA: TGTGCCAGCATCTCGGGACAGGGCTTCTCCGGAAACACCATATATTTT. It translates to CASISGQGFSGNTIYF. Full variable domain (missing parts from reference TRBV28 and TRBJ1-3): DVKVTQSSRYLVKRTGEKVFLECVQDMDHENMFWYRQDPGLGLRLIYFSYDVKMKEKGDIPEGYSVSREKKERFSLILESASTNQTSMYLCASISGQGFSGNTIYFGEGSWLTVV.